Presented here are 4 T cell receptor beta chains from one specimen sequenced in a study of response to subunit inactivated influenza vaccine. From the RT-PCR reads, TCRdb called clonotypes with MiXCR, one entry per CDR3 protein. This table has approximately 500,000 distinct CDR3 sequences, less than 25% appearing once. This sample also belongs to another study, concerning T cells expressing NK-cell markers. From that second work: UMIs accompanied the 5'RACE template switching by which TCR beta cDNA was made.

The source was CD4+ T cells sorted from PBMCs, collected about 11 days after vaccination. These receptors all stem from a man aged 50 to 59 who received an inactivated influenza vaccine.

This clonotype has a handful of counts. J is TRBJ2-7 and V is TRBV7-9; D possibly uses TRBD1 or TRBD2 (6 bases each). The V gene's germline CDR1 is SEHNR and CDR2 FQNEAQ (reference sequence). Trimming cost V 1 base and J 3 bases, with 10 bases left between them. The CDR3 is made up of 14 amino acids. The CDR3 DNA is TGTGCCAGCAGCTTAGTCGGGGGCCACTACGAGCAGTACTTC. Amino acid sequence: CASSLVGGHYEQYF.

This clonotype was recorded a few times. V and J are TRBV5-6 and TRBJ1-4; the D is unclear. Germline V gene sequence: CDR1 SGHDT, CDR2 YYEEEE. Trimming removed 1 base at V and 5 bases at J, with 6 bases between. The CDR3 runs to 13 residues. The CDR3 DNA reads as TGTGCCAGCAGCTTGCAAGTGAATGAAAAACTGTTTTTT. Protein product: CASSLQVNEKLFF.

This clonotype has just a few counts. The J gene is TRBJ1-2, the V gene TRBV12-3 or TRBV12-4, with D hard to call. Trimming took off 6 bases at V and 8 bases at J, with 7 bases between the two ends. The CDR3 loop spans 10 amino acids. The CDR3 loop is CASRDGGYTF. The CDR3 bases are TGTGCCAGCAGGGACGGAGGCTACACCTTC.

This clonotype was found many times. This chain joins TRBV29-1 and TRBJ1-5, with D maybe TRBD1 (6 bases). The length of the CDR3 is 12 residues. V dropped 4 bases and J dropped 2 bases, with 6 bases sitting between them. Germline CDR1 SQVTM, CDR2 ANQGSEA. As DNA, the CDR3 is TGCAGCGTTGGACAGGGCAATCAGCCCCAGCATTTT. It encodes CSVGQGNQPQHF.